The entry below describes one TCR beta chain. The entry originates in a study of blood T cell repertoires in COVID-19. Study in general: Material from acute and convalescent COVID-19 was sourced from the United States, Italy and Spain. PBMCs, B-cell-depleted T cells, or T cells provided the cDNA or gDNA that made up the material.

The CDR3 runs to 15 residues. Per the germline V gene, CDR1 is SNHLY and CDR2 is FYNNEI. The V and J ends lost 6 bases and 2 bases respectively, with 17 bases between them. Seattle patient enrollment occurred during active infection, with longitudinal follow-up thereafter. Authors' analysis steps: Estimation of nucleated cell counts was performed using reference gene primer amplification. Assay used: immunoSEQ multiplex PCR; TCRdb lists only in-frame clones, some missing. The D gene and trimming were derived from the DNA, and the V and J assignments and clone size from that table. Of 45,000 to 50,000 clones in the sample, just over 85% are singletons; the top ten hold less than 3%.

This clonotype originated in a woman older than 75 with COVID-19, enrolled during active disease. Material for sequencing was peripheral blood. The chain recombines TRBV2 with TRBJ2-7; weak D call: TRBD1 (7 bases). The CDR3 loop reads CASSAGQSPPYEQYF. CDR3 nucleotides: TGTGCCAGCAGCGCGGGACAGAGCCCCCCCTACGAGCAGTACTTC.